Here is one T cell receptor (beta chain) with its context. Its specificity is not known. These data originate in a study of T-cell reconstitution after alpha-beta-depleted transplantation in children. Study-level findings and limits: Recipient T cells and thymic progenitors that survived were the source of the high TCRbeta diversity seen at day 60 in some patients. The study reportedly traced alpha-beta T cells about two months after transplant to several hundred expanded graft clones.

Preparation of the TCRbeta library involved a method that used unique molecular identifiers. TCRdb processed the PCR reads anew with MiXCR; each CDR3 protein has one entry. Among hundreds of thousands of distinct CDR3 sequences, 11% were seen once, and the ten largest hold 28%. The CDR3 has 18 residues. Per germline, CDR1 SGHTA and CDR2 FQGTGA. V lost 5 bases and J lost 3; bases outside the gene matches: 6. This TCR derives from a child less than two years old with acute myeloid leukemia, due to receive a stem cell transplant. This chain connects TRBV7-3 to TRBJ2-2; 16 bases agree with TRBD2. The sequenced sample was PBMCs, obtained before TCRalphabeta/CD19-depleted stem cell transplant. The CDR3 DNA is TGTGCCAGCAGCCCGGGACTAGCGGGAGGGCCGTACACCGGGGAGCTGTTTTTT. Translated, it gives CASSPGLAGGPYTGELFF.